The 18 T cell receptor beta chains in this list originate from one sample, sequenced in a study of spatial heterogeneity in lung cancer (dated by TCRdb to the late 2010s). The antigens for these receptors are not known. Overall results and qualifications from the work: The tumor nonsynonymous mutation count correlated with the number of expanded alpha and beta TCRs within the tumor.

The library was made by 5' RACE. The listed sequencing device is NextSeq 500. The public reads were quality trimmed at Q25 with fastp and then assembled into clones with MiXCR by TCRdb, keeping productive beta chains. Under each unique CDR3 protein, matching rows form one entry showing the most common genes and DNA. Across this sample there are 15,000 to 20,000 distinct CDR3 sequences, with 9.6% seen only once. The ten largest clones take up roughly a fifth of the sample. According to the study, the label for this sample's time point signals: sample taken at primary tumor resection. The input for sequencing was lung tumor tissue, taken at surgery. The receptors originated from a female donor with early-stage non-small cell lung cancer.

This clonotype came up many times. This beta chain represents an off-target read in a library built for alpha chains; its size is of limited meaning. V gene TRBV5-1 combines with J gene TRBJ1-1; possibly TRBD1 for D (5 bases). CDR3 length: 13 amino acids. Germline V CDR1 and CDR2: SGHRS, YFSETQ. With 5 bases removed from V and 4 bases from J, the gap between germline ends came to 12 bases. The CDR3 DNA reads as TGCGCCAGCAGAAGGGAGGGGAGCACTGAAGCTTTCTTT. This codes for CASRREGSTEAFF.

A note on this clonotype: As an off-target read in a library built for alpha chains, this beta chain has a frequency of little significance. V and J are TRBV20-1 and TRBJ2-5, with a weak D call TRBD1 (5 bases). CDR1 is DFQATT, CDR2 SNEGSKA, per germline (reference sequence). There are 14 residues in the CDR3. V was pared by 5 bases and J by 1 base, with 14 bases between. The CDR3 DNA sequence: TGCAGTGCTCCGAGACCTGGGGCCCAAGAGACCCAGTACTTC. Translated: CSAPRPGAQETQYF.

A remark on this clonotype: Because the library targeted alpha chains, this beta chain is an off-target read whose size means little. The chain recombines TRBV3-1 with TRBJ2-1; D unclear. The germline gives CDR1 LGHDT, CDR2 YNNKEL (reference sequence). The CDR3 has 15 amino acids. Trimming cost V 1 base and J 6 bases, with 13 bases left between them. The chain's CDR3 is CASSQGIGPRNEQFF. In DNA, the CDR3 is TGTGCCAGCAGCCAAGGAATTGGGCCCCGCAATGAGCAGTTCTTC.

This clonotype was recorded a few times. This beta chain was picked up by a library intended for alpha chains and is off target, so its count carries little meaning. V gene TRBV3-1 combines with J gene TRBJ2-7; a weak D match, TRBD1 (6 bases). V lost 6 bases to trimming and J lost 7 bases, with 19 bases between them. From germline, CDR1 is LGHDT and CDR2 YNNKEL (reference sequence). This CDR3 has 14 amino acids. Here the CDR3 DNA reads TGTGCCAGCAGGGCCGGGACAAGGTCTGAAGAGCAGTACTTC. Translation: CASRAGTRSEEQYF.

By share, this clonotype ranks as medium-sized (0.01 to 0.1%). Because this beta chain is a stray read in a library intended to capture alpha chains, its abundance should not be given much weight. The DNA for the CDR3 is TGTGCCAGCACCCGGCTGGGGCCGGGCTATGAGCAGTTCTTC. Its protein product is CASTRLGPGYEQFF. This chain uses TRBV7-2 with TRBJ2-1; tentatively, D is TRBD1 (5 bases). The CDR3 is made up of 14 amino acids. V was cut by 7 bases and J by 8 bases, with 18 bases left in between. In germline, CDR1 is SGHTA, CDR2 FQGNSA.

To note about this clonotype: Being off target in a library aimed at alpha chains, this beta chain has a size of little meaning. The DNA of the CDR3 is TGTGCCTGGAGGGAACCTGGAAACACCATATATTTT. This codes for CAWREPGNTIYF. The chain carries TRBV30 and TRBJ1-3; D remains unclear. V was cut by 3 bases and J by 2 bases, with 5 bases left in between. CDR1 is GTSNPN, CDR2 SVGIG, per germline (reference sequence). This CDR3 has 12 amino acids.

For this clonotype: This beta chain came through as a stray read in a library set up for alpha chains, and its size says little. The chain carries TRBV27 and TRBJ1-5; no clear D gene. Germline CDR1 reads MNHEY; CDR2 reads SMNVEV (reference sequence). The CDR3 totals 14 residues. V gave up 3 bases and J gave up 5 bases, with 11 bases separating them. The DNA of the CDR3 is TGTGCCAGCAGTTTTTTGGGGTACGATCAGCCCCAGCATTTT. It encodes CASSFLGYDQPQHF.

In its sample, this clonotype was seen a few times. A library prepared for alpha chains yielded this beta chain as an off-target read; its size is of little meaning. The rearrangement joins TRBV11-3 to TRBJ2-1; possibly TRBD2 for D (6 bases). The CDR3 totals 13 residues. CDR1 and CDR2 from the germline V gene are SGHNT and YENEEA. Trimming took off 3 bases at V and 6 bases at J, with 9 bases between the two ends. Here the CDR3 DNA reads TGTGCCAGCAGCTTGGGGACTTCCAATGAGCAGTTCTTC. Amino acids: CASSLGTSNEQFF.

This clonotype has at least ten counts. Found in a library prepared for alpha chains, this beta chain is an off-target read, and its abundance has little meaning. This CDR3 reads CSASSLLEAFF. The CDR3 nucleotides are TGCAGTGCTAGCAGTTTACTTGAAGCTTTCTTT. This chain joins TRBV20-1 and TRBJ1-1; D uncertain. The ends were cut back, 3 bases at V and 7 bases at J, with 9 bases in the middle. Germline lookup yields CDR1 DFQATT and CDR2 SNEGSKA (reference sequence). The CDR3 is 11 amino acids.

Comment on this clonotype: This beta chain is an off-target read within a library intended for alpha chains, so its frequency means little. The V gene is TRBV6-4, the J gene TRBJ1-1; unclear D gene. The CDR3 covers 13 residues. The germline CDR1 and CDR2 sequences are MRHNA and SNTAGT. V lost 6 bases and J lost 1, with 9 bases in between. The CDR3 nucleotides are TGTGCCAGCAGCCCGGAGGAGAACACTGAAGCTTTCTTT. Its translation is CASSPEENTEAFF.

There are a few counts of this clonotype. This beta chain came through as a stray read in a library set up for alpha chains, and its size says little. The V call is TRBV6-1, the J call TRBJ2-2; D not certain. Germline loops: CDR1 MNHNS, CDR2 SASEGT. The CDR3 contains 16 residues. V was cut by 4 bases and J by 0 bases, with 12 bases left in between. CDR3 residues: CASSALPGANTGELFF. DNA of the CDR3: TGTGCCAGCAGTGCTCTCCCGGGCGCGAACACCGGGGAGCTGTTTTTT.

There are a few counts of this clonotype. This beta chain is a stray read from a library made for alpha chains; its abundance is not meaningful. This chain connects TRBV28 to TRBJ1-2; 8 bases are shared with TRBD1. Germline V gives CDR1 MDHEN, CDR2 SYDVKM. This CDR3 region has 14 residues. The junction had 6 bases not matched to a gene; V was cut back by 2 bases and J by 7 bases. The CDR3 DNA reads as TGTGCCAGCAGTTTAGAGCCAGGGGGCCTTGGCTACACCTTC. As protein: CASSLEPGGLGYTF.

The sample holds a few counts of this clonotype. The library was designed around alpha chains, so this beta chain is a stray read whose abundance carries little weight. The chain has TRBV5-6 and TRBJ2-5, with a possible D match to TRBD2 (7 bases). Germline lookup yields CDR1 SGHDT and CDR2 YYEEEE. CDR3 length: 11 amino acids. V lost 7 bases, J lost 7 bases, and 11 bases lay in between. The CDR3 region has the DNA TGTGCCAGCCTAGGGGGGGCGACCCAGTACTTC. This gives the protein CASLGGATQYF.

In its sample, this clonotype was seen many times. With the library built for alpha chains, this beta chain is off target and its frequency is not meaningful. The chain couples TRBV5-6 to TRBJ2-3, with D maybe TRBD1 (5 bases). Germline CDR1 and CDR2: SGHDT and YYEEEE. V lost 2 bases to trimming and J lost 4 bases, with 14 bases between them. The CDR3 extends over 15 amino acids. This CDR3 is CASSFRVWGADTQYF. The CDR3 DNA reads TGTGCCAGCAGCTTCAGGGTTTGGGGTGCAGATACGCAGTATTTT.

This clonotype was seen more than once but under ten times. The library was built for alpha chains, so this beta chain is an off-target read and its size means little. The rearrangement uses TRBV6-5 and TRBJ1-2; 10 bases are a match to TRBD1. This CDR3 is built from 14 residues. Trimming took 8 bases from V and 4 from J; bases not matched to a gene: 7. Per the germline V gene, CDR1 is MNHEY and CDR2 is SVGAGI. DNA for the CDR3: TGTGCCAGCTGGAGACAGGGGGCAAGCTATGGCTACACCTTC. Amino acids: CASWRQGASYGYTF.

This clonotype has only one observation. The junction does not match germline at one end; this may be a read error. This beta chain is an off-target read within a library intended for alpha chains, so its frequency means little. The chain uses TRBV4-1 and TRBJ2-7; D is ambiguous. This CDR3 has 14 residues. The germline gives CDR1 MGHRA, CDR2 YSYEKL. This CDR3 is CVSSQDKELYEQYF. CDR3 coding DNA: TGCGTCAGCAGCCAAGACAAGGAGCTCTACGAGCAGTACTTC.

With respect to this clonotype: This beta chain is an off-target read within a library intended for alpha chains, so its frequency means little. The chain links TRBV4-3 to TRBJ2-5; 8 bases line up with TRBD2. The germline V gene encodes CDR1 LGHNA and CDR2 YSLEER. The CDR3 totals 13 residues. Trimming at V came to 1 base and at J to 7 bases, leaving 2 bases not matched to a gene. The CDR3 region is CASSQGLAPTQYF. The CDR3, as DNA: TGCGCCAGCAGCCAAGGACTAGCGCCGACCCAGTACTTC.

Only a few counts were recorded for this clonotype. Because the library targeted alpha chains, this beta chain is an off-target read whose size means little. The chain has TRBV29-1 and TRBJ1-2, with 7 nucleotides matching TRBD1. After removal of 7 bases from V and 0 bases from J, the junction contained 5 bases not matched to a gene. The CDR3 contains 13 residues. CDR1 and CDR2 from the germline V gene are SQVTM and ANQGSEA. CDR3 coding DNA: TGCAGCGCCGAGGGACAGACTAACTATGGCTACACCTTC. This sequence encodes CSAEGQTNYGYTF. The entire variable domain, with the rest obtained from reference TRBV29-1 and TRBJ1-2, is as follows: SAVISQKPSRDICQRGTSLTIQCQVDSQVTMMFWYRQQPGQSLTLIATANQGSEATYESGFVIDKFPISRPNLTFSTLTVSNMSPEDSSIYLCSAEGQTNYGYTFGSGTRLTVV.